This is a list of T cell receptor beta chains from one sample in a study of cytomegalovirus exposure and HLA in healthy donors. Method: immunoSEQ multiplex PCR; TCRdb's copy keeps in-frame clones and lacks some. The data show about 120,000 clones, 7% to 9.5% seen once. The sequencing input was PBMCs. These receptor sequences come from a middle-aged woman in good health and CMV-seropositive. CDR3s include the opening cysteine and the closing phenylalanine or tryptophan. The D gene is left open where the match is weak. Some rows have no size entry. The others give once, few or many, or a class for an expanded clone.

14	NA	TRBV18	NA	TRBJ1-1	TGTGCCAGCTCACCCTCAGGGCCGAACACTGAAGCTTTCTTT	CASSPSGPNTEAFF
14	few	TRBV25-1	NA	TRBJ2-7	TGTGCCAGCAATACAGGGTATGGGCTCTACGAGCAGTACTTC	CASNTGYGLYEQYF
14	NA	TRBV6-5	NA	TRBJ1-2	TGTGCCAGCAGTTACTCCGGGTCAGAGTTAGGCTACACCTTC	CASSYSGSELGYTF
14	NA	TRBV5-4	NA	TRBJ1-1	TGTGCCAGCAGCTTTCGGGGGAGCAACACTGAAGCTTTCTTT	CASSFRGSNTEAFF
13	NA	TRBV12-5	TRBD1	TRBJ2-7	TGTGCTAGTGGTTTTGGGACAGCCTACGAGCAGTACTTC	CASGFGTAYEQYF
15	few	TRBV5-1	NA	TRBJ1-2	TGCGCCAGCAGCGCTTTGACAGGATCCGACTATGGCTACACCTTC	CASSALTGSDYGYTF
13	few	TRBV30	TRBD1	TRBJ1-1	TGTGCCTGGAGTGTCCCTCACAGGGGAAGAGCTCTCTTT	CAWSVPHRGRALF
16	NA	TRBV19	NA	TRBJ2-7	TGTGCCAGTAGGACCCTCGGGTCGGAAAATGCCTACGAGCAGTACTTC	CASRTLGSENAYEQYF
15	NA	TRBV2	NA	TRBJ1-5	TGTGCCAGCAGGATCCCCAGGGAGGGCAATCAGCCCCAGCATTTT	CASRIPREGNQPQHF
14	few	TRBV15	TRBD1	TRBJ1-2	TGTGCCACCAGCAGCGTCGACAGGGCGTATGGCTACACCTTC	CATSSVDRAYGYTF
14	few	TRBV2	TRBD2	TRBJ2-1	TGTGCCAGCGGGACTAGCGGGGGGTACAATGAGCAGTTCTTC	CASGTSGGYNEQFF
13	few	TRBV30	NA	TRBJ1-2	TGTGCCTGGAGTGTACCGGGTACCTATGGCTACACCTTC	CAWSVPGTYGYTF
15	few	TRBV5-4	TRBD1	TRBJ1-2	TGTGCCAGCAGCGAGGACAGGGGATCTAAAGGTGGCTACACCTTC	CASSEDRGSKGGYTF
14	few	TRBV12-5	NA	TRBJ2-1	TGTGCTAGTGGTTTGGGACTAGGATCGAATGAGCAGTTCTTC	CASGLGLGSNEQFF
17	NA	TRBV28	NA	TRBJ2-6	TGTGCCAGCAGTCCCACCGGGACACCTTCTGGGGCCAACGTCCTGACTTTC	CASSPTGTPSGANVLTF
15	NA	TRBV14	TRBD2	TRBJ2-1	TGTGCCAGCAGCCAACCGGGACTAGTAATGAATGAGCAGTTCTTC	CASSQPGLVMNEQFF
14	NA	TRBV7-9	NA	TRBJ2-5	TGTGCCAGCAGCCGCGTGGAGGGTGTGGAGACCCAGTACTTC	CASSRVEGVETQYF
16	NA	TRBV2	TRBD1	TRBJ2-1	TGTGCCAGCAGTGCCGGACAGGGGCAATCATACAATGAGCAGTTCTTC	CASSAGQGQSYNEQFF
13	NA	TRBV5-1	NA	TRBJ2-1	TGCGCCAGCAGCTTGGACGGAGACAATGAGCAGTTCTTC	CASSLDGDNEQFF
17	few	TRBV28	NA	TRBJ2-2	TGTGCCAGCAGTTTAGAGACTGCCAAGCGGTACACCGGGGAGCTGTTTTTT	CASSLETAKRYTGELFF
14	few	TRBV10-3	NA	TRBJ2-5	TGTGCCATCAAGGAGACAGCGTACCAAGAGACCCAGTACTTC	CAIKETAYQETQYF
12	NA	TRBV28	NA	TRBJ2-5	TGTGCCACCGGAGGGTACCAAGAGACCCAGTACTTC	CATGGYQETQYF
17	NA	TRBV5-1	NA	TRBJ1-1	TGCGCCAGCAGCTTAACCTACAGGGCCATACTGAACACTGAAGCTTTCTTT	CASSLTYRAILNTEAFF
14	few	TRBV14	NA	TRBJ1-1	TGTGCCAGCAGCCAAGATTACGTCACAGGAGAAGCTTTCTTT	CASSQDYVTGEAFF
19	few	TRBV5-6	TRBD1	TRBJ1-1	TGTGCCAGCACCCCTCACACAGGGGGCGCGACGGTGAGGAACACTGAAGCTTTCTTT	CASTPHTGGATVRNTEAFF
18	few	TRBV5-1	TRBD2	TRBJ2-1	TGCGCCAGCAGCTTGGCCGGGACTAGCGGGGGGGCGGGTAATGAGCAGTTCTTC	CASSLAGTSGGAGNEQFF
13	few	TRBV7-7	NA	TRBJ2-2	TGTGCCAGCAGCTTAGCGGAGGGCCCGAAGCTGTTTTTT	CASSLAEGPKLFF
14	NA	TRBV5-1	NA	TRBJ1-4	TGCGCCAGCAGCGGGGGCTCCGTCAGTGAAAAACTGTTTTTT	CASSGGSVSEKLFF
13	few	TRBV7-2	NA	TRBJ1-2	TGTGCCAGCAGCTTAGAGATTGGAGCTGGCTACACCTTC	CASSLEIGAGYTF
16	NA	TRBV7-3	NA	TRBJ2-7	TGTGCCAGCAGCTTAAGTCAGGGCCCTTACCCCTACGAGCAGTACTTC	CASSLSQGPYPYEQYF